This record concerns one T cell receptor beta chain sequence. This sample is part of a study of blood T cell repertoires in COVID-19. Study-level information: The origin of the acute and convalescent COVID-19 samples was the United States, Italy and Spain. The analysed material was cDNA or gDNA that came from T cells, B-cell-depleted T cells, or PBMCs.

Unmatched junction bases numbered 1, after V lost 6 bases and J lost 5 bases. The CDR3 runs to 13 residues. The method was immunoSEQ multiplex PCR; TCRdb's version includes in-frame clones alone and lacks a portion of them. The sample has approximately 160,000 clones, 80% seen once. The sequence came from a middle-aged man who had recovered from COVID-19. The chain combines TRBV12-3 or TRBV12-4 with TRBJ1-4; 9 nucleotides agree with TRBD1. Material for sequencing was PBMCs or T cells enriched from blood (not recorded which). The CDR3 protein is CASRGTGNEKLFF. The CDR3 nucleotides are TGTGCCAGCAGGGGGACAGGGAATGAAAAACTGTTTTTT.